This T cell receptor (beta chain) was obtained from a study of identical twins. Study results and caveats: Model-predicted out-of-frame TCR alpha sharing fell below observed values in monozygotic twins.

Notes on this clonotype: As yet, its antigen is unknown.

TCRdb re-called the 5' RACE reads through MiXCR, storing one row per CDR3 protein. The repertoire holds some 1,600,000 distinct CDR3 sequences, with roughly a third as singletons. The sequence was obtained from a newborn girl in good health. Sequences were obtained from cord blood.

The CDR3 is CSARDLGRGRGYTF. The CDR3 region has the DNA TGCAGTGCTAGAGATCTTGGCCGGGGAAGGGGCTACACCTTC. This chain links TRBV20-1 with TRBJ1-2; D uncertain. In germline, CDR1 is DFQATT, CDR2 SNEGSKA (reference sequence). The length of the CDR3 is 14 residues. Trimming took 0 bases from V and 8 from J, leaving 16 bases between them.